The 12 T cell receptor beta chains listed next were all sequenced from one sample in a study of T-cell memory formation after mild COVID-19. TCRdb re-called the 5' RACE reads with MiXCR, one entry per CDR3 protein. This sample has about 540,000 distinct CDR3 sequences; roughly 21% occur once, and the top ten carry approximately 13%. Sequenced: PBMCs or a T cell subset sorted from them (not recorded which). The source is an adult woman who had mild COVID-19 (a few samples of this study predate the infection). Cell type and time point are not known.

This clonotype was detected only a few times. The chain couples TRBV7-8 to TRBJ2-7; 8 nucleotides match TRBD1. This CDR3 has 12 residues. Looked up from germline, CDR1 is SGHVS and CDR2 is FQNEAQ. After removal of 3 bases from V and 9 bases from J, the junction contained 4 bases not matched to a gene. The CDR3 nucleotides read TGTGCCAGCAGCTTGGACAGGGTGGGGCAGTACTTC. Amino acids: CASSLDRVGQYF. Full variable domain (remainder filled in from reference TRBV7-8 and TRBJ2-7): GAGVSQSPRYKVAKRGQDVALRCDPISGHVSLFWYQQALGQGPEFLTYFQNEAQLDKSGLPSDRFFAERPEGSVSTLKIQRTQQEDSAVYLCASSLDRVGQYFGPGTRLTVT.

The chain is built from TRBV14 and TRBJ1-2; 7 nucleotides align to TRBD1. The ends lost 4 bases at V and 6 bases at J; junction bases unmatched: 5. This CDR3 is built from 13 residues. Germline V gives CDR1 SGHDN, CDR2 FVKESK. CDR3 nucleotide sequence: TGTGCCAGCAGCCTGGTTCAGGGGGATGGCTACACCTTC. It codes for CASSLVQGDGYTF.

The V call is TRBV7-9, the J call TRBJ2-3, with D possibly matching TRBD1 (5 bases). V lost 4 bases to trimming and J lost 2 bases, with 16 bases between them. The germline V gene encodes CDR1 SEHNR and CDR2 FQNEAQ (reference sequence). The CDR3 covers 16 residues. The CDR3: CASSSFLGLYTDTQYF. The CDR3, as DNA: TGTGCCAGCAGCTCGTTCCTGGGGCTCTACACAGATACGCAGTATTTT. The complete variable domain, with remaining parts taken from reference TRBV7-9 and TRBJ2-3, reads DTGVSQNPRHKITKRGQNVTFRCDPISEHNRLYWYRQTLGQGPEFLTYFQNEAQLEKSRLLSDRFSAERPKGSFSTLEIQRTEQGDSAMYLCASSSFLGLYTDTQYFGPGTRLTVL.

This clonotype occurred many times. J is TRBJ2-1 and V is TRBV7-9, with D uncertain. Trimming pared 5 bases from V and 6 bases from J, leaving 20 bases between. The germline V gene encodes CDR1 SEHNR and CDR2 FQNEAQ (reference sequence). CDR3 length: 16 amino acids. The CDR3 sequence: CASSQVIPLSPNEQFF. CDR3 nucleotides: TGTGCCAGCAGCCAGGTGATCCCTCTCTCCCCCAATGAGCAGTTCTTC.

CDR3 sequence: CASSPGAGGYEQYF. In nucleotides, the CDR3 is TGTGCCAGCTCCCCAGGGGCAGGAGGCTACGAGCAGTACTTC. This chain joins TRBV18 and TRBJ2-7, with TRBD1 as a possible D gene (6 bases). Looked up from germline, CDR1 is KGHSH and CDR2 is LQKENI. The V end was cut by 6 bases, the J end by 3 bases, with 15 bases between. The CDR3 loop spans 14 amino acids.

This chain links TRBV5-1 with TRBJ2-1; the D call may be TRBD1 or TRBD2 (7 bases each). With 2 bases removed from V and 10 bases from J, the gap between germline ends came to 13 bases. This CDR3 has 13 residues. Germline V gives CDR1 SGHRS, CDR2 YFSETQ. The CDR3 spells CASSLNRGGEQFF. The CDR3, as DNA: TGCGCCAGCAGCTTAAACAGGGGAGGGGAGCAGTTCTTC.

This clonotype was found a few times. The chain has TRBV11-1 and TRBJ2-3; 10 nucleotides align to TRBD2. Germline CDR1 reads SGHAT; CDR2 reads FQDESV (reference sequence). Trimming removed 5 bases from V and 1 base from J; junction bases left unmatched: 6. The CDR3 sequence is 16 residues long. The CDR3 DNA reads TGTGCCAGCAGCCCCGGACTAGCGGTACGCACAGATACGCAGTATTTT. Translated: CASSPGLAVRTDTQYF.

This clonotype showed up just a few times. The chain has TRBV27 and TRBJ2-2, with D maybe TRBD1 (5 bases). With 4 bases removed from V and 6 bases from J, the gap between germline ends came to 18 bases. The CDR3 is 16 amino acids. Germline V gives CDR1 MNHEY, CDR2 SMNVEV (reference sequence). Here the CDR3 reads CASSYGRDHGAGELFF. In DNA form, the CDR3 reads TGTGCCAGCAGTTACGGCAGGGATCATGGTGCCGGGGAGCTGTTTTTT.

The chain joins TRBV6-6 to TRBJ2-5; TRBD2 matches 9 bases. With 5 bases clipped from V and 5 bases from J, the junction kept 3 bases outside the gene matches. This CDR3 has 13 residues. The V gene's germline CDR1 is MNHNY and CDR2 SVGAGI (reference sequence). Written as DNA, the CDR3 is TGTGCCAGCAGTAGCGGGGGGAGGGAGACCCAGTACTTC. It is translated as CASSSGGRETQYF.

The chain recombines TRBV5-4 with TRBJ2-3; 10 bases map to TRBD2. The J segment lost 9 bases and the V segment lost 6 bases, leaving 7 bases of the junction unmatched. The CDR3 covers 13 residues. Per germline, CDR1 SGHNT and CDR2 YYREEE (reference sequence). CDR3 sequence reads: CASKLASGGTQYF. CDR3 DNA: TGTGCCAGCAAGCTGGCTAGCGGGGGAACGCAGTATTTT.

The chain is built from TRBV27 and TRBJ2-1; TRBD1 matches at 9 bases. J lost 7 bases, V lost 7 bases, and 11 bases had no gene match. CDR1 MNHEY and CDR2 SMNVEV come from the germline V gene (reference sequence). The CDR3 runs 15 residues. DNA of the CDR3: TGTGCCAGCAAGTATTGGGACAGGGAAGCAAATGAGCAGTTCTTC. Translated: CASKYWDREANEQFF.

This clonotype showed up just a few times. V is TRBV5-1 and J is TRBJ2-7; 9 bases map to TRBD2. With V trimmed by 7 bases and J by 2 bases, 10 bases remained unmatched. Germline CDR1 is SGHRS and CDR2 is YFSETQ. The CDR3 totals 15 residues. The CDR3 nucleotides read TGCGCCAGCCGATCCTCGACTAGCGGAACCTACGAGCAGTACTTC. Translating gives CASRSSTSGTYEQYF.